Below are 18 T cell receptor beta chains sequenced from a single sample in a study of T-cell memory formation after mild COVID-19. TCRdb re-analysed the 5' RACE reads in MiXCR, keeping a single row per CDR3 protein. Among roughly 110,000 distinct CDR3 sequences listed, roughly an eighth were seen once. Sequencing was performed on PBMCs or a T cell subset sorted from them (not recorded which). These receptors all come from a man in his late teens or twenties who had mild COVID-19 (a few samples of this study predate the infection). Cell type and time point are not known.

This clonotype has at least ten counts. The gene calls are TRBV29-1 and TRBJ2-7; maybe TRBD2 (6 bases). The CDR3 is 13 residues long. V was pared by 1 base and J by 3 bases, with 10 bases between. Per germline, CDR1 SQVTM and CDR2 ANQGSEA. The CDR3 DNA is TGCAGCGTTGAAGTCGGGGGTATCTACGAGCAGTACTTC. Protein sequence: CSVEVGGIYEQYF.

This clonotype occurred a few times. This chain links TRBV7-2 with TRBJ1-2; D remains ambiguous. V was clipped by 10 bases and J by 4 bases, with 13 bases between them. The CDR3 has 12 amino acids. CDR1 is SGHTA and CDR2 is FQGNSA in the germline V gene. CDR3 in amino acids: CATETFFYGYTF. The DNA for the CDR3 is TGTGCCACCGAGACCTTCTTCTATGGCTACACCTTC.

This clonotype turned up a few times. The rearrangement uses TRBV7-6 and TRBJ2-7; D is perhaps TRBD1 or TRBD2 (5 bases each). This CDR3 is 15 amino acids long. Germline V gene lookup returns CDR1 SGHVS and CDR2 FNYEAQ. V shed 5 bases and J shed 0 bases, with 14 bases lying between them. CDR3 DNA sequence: TGTGCCAGCAGCCCAGGGTGGAGGTCCTCCTACGAGCAGTACTTC. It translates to CASSPGWRSSYEQYF. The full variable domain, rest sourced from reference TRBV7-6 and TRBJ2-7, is GAGVSQSPRYKVTKRGQDVALRCDPISGHVSLYWYRQALGQGPEFLTYFNYEAQQDKSGLPNDRFSAERPEGSISTLTIQRTEQRDSAMYRCASSPGWRSSYEQYFGPGTRLTVT.

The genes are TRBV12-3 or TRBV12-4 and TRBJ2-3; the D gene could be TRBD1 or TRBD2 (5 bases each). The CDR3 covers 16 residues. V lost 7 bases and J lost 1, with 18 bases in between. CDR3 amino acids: CASTTGSGPGTDTQYF. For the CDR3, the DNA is TGTGCCAGCACTACCGGATCGGGGCCCGGCACAGATACGCAGTATTTT.

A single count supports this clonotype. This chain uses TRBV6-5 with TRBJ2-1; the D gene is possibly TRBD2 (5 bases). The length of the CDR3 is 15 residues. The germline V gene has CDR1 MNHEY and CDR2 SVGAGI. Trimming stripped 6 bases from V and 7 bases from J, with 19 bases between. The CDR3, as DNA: TGTGCCAGCAGCAAGGACTTACCCCCGTTGAATGAGCAGTTCTTC. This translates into CASSKDLPPLNEQFF.

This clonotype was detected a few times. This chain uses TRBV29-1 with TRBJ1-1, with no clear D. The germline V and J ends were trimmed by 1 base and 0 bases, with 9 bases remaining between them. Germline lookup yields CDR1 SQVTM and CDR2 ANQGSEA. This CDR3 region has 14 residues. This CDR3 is CSVEGAGLNTEAFF. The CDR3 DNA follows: TGCAGCGTTGAAGGGGCGGGATTGAACACTGAAGCTTTCTTT.

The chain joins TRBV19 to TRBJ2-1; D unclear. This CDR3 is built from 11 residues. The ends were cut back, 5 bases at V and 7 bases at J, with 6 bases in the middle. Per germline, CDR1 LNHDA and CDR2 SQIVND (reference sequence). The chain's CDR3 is CASSSPNEQFF. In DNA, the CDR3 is TGTGCCAGTAGTTCCCCTAATGAGCAGTTCTTC.

The CDR3 DNA sequence: TGTGCCAGCAGCCACAGGATGGATGGTTACACTGAAGCTTTCTTT. Translating gives CASSHRMDGYTEAFF. The chain recombines TRBV7-2 with TRBJ1-1; maybe TRBD1 (5 bases). This CDR3 contains 15 residues. V was clipped by 5 bases and J by 3 bases, with 16 bases between them. The germline V gene has CDR1 SGHTA and CDR2 FQGNSA.

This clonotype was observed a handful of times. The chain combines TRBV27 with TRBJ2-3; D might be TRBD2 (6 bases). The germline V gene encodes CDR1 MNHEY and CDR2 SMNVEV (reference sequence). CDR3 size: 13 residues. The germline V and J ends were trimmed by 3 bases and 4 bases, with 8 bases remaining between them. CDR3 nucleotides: TGTGCCAGCAGTTTGGGGGGTTCAGATACGCAGTATTTT. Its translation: CASSLGGSDTQYF.

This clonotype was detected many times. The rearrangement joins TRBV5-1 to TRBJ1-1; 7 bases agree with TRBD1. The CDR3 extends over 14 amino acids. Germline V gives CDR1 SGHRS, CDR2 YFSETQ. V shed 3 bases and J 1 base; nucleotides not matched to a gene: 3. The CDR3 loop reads CASSSRGGNTEAFF. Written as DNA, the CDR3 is TGCGCCAGCAGCTCCAGGGGGGGGAACACTGAAGCTTTCTTT.

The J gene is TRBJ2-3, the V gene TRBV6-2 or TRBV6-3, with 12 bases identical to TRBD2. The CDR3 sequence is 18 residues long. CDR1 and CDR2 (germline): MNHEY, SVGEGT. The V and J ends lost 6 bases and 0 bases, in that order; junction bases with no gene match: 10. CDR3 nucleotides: TGTGCCAGCAGCTTGACTAGCGGGGGAGTTGCTAGCACAGATACGCAGTATTTT. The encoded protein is CASSLTSGGVASTDTQYF.

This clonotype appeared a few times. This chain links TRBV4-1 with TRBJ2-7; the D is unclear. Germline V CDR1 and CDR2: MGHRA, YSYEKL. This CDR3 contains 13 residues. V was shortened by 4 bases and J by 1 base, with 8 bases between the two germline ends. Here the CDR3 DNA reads TGCGCCAGCAGCCGGGTAGGTTCCTACGAGCAGTACTTC. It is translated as CASSRVGSYEQYF.

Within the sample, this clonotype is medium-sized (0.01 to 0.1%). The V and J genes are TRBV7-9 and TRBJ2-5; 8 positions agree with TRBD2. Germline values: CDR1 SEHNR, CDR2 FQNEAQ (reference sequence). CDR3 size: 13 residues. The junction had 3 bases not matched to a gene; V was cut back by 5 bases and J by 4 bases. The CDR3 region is CASSPREGETQYF. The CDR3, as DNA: TGTGCCAGCAGCCCTCGGGAGGGAGAGACCCAGTACTTC.

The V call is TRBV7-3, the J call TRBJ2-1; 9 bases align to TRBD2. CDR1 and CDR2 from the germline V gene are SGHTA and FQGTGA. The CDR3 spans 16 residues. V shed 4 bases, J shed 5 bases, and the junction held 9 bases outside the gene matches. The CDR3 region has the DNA TGTGCCAGCAGCTCGGGACTAGCCTCGAGGAACAATGAGCAGTTCTTC. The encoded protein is CASSSGLASRNNEQFF.

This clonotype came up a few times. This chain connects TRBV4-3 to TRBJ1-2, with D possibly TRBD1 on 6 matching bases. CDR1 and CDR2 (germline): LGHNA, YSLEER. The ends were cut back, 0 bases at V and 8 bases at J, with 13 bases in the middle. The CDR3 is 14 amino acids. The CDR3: CASSQDPRGKGYTF. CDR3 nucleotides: TGCGCCAGCAGCCAAGACCCGAGGGGGAAGGGCTACACCTTC.

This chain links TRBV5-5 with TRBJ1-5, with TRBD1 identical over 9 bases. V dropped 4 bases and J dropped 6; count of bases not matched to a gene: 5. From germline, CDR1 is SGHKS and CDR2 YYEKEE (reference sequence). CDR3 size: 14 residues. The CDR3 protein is CASSQGQGGQPQHF. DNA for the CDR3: TGTGCCAGCAGCCAGGGACAGGGCGGTCAGCCCCAGCATTTT.

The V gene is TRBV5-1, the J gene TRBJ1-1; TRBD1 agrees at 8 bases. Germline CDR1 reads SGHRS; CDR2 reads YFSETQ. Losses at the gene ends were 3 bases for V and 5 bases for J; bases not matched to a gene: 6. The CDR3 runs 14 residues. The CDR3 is CASSYGQGRTEAFF. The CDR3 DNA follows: TGCGCCAGCAGCTATGGACAGGGAAGAACTGAAGCTTTCTTT.

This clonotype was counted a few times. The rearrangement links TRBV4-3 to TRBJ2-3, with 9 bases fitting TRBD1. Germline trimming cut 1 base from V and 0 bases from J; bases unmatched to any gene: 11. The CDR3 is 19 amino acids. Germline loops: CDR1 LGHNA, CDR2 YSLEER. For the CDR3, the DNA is TGCGCCAGCAGCCAAGGACCCGCCGGGACAGGGACAAGCACAGATACGCAGTATTTT. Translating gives CASSQGPAGTGTSTDTQYF.